Listed below are T cell receptor beta chains from one sample, sequenced in a study of T cells after yellow fever vaccination. MiXCR, applied by TCRdb to the 5' RACE reads, yields one record per CDR3 protein. The sample has 150,000 to 200,000 distinct CDR3 sequences, approximately 9.7% seen once. The sample in question was CD8+ T cells sorted from PBMCs, obtained 45 days after the yellow fever booster vaccination. Every receptor here comes from a young man who received the YFV17D yellow fever vaccine. Both conserved end residues are trimmed from each CDR3.

v_call	cdr3_aa
TRBV6-2/TRBV6-3	ASRGLSSLESYNEQF
TRBV7-9	ASSLRSRGEQF
TRBV25-1	ASSEFAGDNEQF
TRBV7-9	AGFSGYGYT
TRBV29-1	SVEDRAAGGNPAPDTQY
TRBV7-9	ASSSEGTLAKNIQY
TRBV5-4	ASSTTGDNYEQY
TRBV7-9	ASSQPGGPNNEQF
TRBV5-5	ASSGTTGAINEKLF
TRBV6-2/TRBV6-3	ASSYWVSTSYEQY
TRBV11-2	ASSLGVLVYEQY
TRBV6-1	ASRMRGSGYGYT
TRBV4-2	ASSQDADGGFNEQF
TRBV9	ASSEDSRNQPQH
TRBV7-9	ASSQYALSGWVNEQF
TRBV7-9	ASSLWGQGRTDTQY
TRBV10-3	AISPGPGQFKETQY
TRBV12-3/TRBV12-4	ASSLRDRGYNEQF
TRBV29-1	SVAIPGQGRPQY
TRBV4-2	ASSQVLEPINEQF
TRBV5-1	ASSERVGLALFEQF
TRBV6-5	ASSYSIWGRSPLH
TRBV11-2	ASSLSSGGITDTQY
TRBV12-3/TRBV12-4	ASSPGFAYEQY
TRBV6-5	ASSSPGRDYNEQF
TRBV29-1	SVEATGYLAGGYTGELF
TRBV5-1	ASTRDRGFTGELF
TRBV4-3	ASSQDTGGGLEAF
TRBV6-5	ASSYSRADTQY
TRBV23-1	ASSQSRQGARKDTQY
TRBV28	ASSPYDRGYSYNSPLH
TRBV6-2/TRBV6-3	ASSYSSDTGELF
TRBV12-3/TRBV12-4	ASSFQGVVGELF
TRBV7-9	ASTHETGELF
TRBV6-6	ASSGDSAAYYGYT
TRBV18	ASSPRVAGGSSYNEQF
TRBV6-5	ASTPGAGNTEAF
TRBV19	ASSIVYGLDTEAF
TRBV2	ASRLSRGNEQF
TRBV10-3	AISDGTSPDTQY
TRBV7-8	ASSLAYKAGHYEQY
TRBV6-2/TRBV6-3	ASSGGTGGYEQF
TRBV9	ASSVGPSLGGGQY
TRBV12-3/TRBV12-4	ASSFFRTDSSYEQY
TRBV27	ASSSGTGAAYT
TRBV5-1	ASSAKYRDGTDTQY
TRBV4-3	ASSRGGLIKETQY
TRBV4-1	ASSHWTGGINEKLF
TRBV6-6	ASSYSRDSYEQY
TRBV3-1	ASSQDVHSQETQY
TRBV19	ASSTPRSRGTEAF
TRBV28	ASSNDPQGADTQY
TRBV12-3/TRBV12-4	ASSWEGGNTEAF